The present T cell receptor (beta chain) was sequenced within a study of response to subunit inactivated influenza vaccine (dated 2018 in TCRdb). For context, the study as a whole: To follow how T cells responded to a trivalent subunit inactivated influenza vaccine, the researchers relied on deep quantitative profiling of the T cell receptor repertoire. Overall study outcomes, separate from this receptor: According to the authors, only a limited number of new T cells may be recruited by each seasonal influenza vaccination.

CDR3 length: 14 amino acids, cysteine to phenylalanine. The retained sequence is limited to the CDR3, 42 bases, with the frame set at the first base. The germline ends are 16 bases apart after V is trimmed by 3 bases and J by 7 bases. The germline V gene encodes CDR1 SQVTM and CDR2 ANQGSEA. The meaning of the sample's time point label: 40 to 45 days after influenza vaccine administration. Library method: RT-PCR. The data were produced on an Illumina HiSeq 2500. TCRdb's own reprocessing of the public reads used fastp at Q25 and MiXCR and kept productive beta chains. All rows with the same CDR3 protein become a single entry with the most common DNA and genes. This sample gives about 480,000 distinct CDR3 sequences in total; approximately 12% of them show up just once. Of the sample, around 13% is held by the ten largest clones. As regards this clonotype: The target of this receptor is not known. Since a much larger clone is just one base distant, this may be a read error.

Sequenced material: PBMCs from blood, taken more than 35 days after vaccination. This sequence uses TRBV29-1 and TRBJ2-1, with the D gene not confidently named. The TCR sequence derives from a man in his forties or fifties who received an inactivated influenza vaccine. Donor details come from another sample of the same person, matched by shared clones. The nucleotides are TGCAGCGTTGAGAGATCGGTTGGGTTAAATGAGCAGTTCTTC. It codes for CSVERSVGLNEQFF.